This T cell receptor beta chain was documented in a study of blood T cells in healthy people across ages. Whole-study results and caveats: Possibly, changes in expanded clonotypes were confounded because donor CMV status was unknown.

CDR1 is SGHRS and CDR2 is YFSETQ in the germline V gene. The CDR3 covers 16 residues. The V gene lost 3 bases and the J gene lost 5 bases, with 15 bases spanning the gap. Worth noting for this clonotype: The target antigen is unknown.

For the second PCR, which ran for 7 to 11 cycles, a sample-barcoded 5' primer and a J-beta primer mix were used. Via MiXCR, TCRdb re-called the 5' RACE reads, giving one row per CDR3 protein. The data contain about 780,000 distinct CDR3 sequences, 55% to 65% of them singletons. The sequencing input was blood. The rearrangement joins TRBV5-1 to TRBJ1-6; possible D gene TRBD1, 5 bases. The source is a man younger than 40 in good health. The CDR3 loop reads CASSSSTGGDNSPLHF. The CDR3 nucleotides read TGCGCCAGCAGCTCTTCGACCGGGGGTGATAATTCACCCCTCCACTTT.